Each of the 3 T cell receptor beta chains below was sequenced from the same sample in a study of cytomegalovirus exposure and HLA in healthy donors. A multiplex PCR was run with 60 Vbeta primers and 13 Jbeta primers. TCRdb keeps only in-frame clones here, not all; method: immunoSEQ multiplex PCR. Of 150,000 to 200,000 clones listed, roughly 78% are singletons. The sample comprised PBMCs. The source is a boy younger than 18 in good health and CMV-seronegative.

This clone was counted once. The gene calls are TRBV19 and TRBJ1-1; D ambiguous. The germline V gene encodes CDR1 LNHDA and CDR2 SQIVND (reference sequence). V was pared by 4 bases and J by 4 bases, with 16 bases between. The CDR3 covers 15 residues. The CDR3 reads CASSTYAGMGTEAFF. As DNA, the CDR3 is TGTGCCAGTAGTACGTACGCCGGGATGGGCACTGAAGCTTTCTTT.

V and J are TRBV19 and TRBJ1-2, with TRBD1 matching over 7 bases. Germline V lookup: CDR1 LNHDA, CDR2 SQIVND (reference sequence). The trim removed 7 bases at V and 2 bases at J, leaving 7 bases unmatched. The CDR3 has 14 residues. CDR3: CASTIGGQNYGYTF. The CDR3 DNA reads TGTGCCAGTACTATCGGGGGACAGAACTATGGCTACACCTTC.

The chain recombines TRBV12-5 with TRBJ1-1; TRBD1 agrees at 8 bases. The trim removed 3 bases at V and 4 bases at J, leaving 7 bases unmatched. Germline-derived CDR1 and CDR2 are LGHNT and FRNRAP. This CDR3 contains 15 residues. CDR3: CASGFSRGPSTEAFF. The CDR3 DNA sequence: TGTGCTAGTGGTTTCTCCAGGGGGCCTAGCACTGAAGCTTTCTTT.